These 4 T cell receptor beta chains were all obtained from the same sample, sequenced in a study of blood T cell repertoires in COVID-19. The assay was immunoSEQ multiplex PCR, and TCRdb's table has in-frame clones only and misses some. Here the sample spans 55,000 or so clones, approximately 80% being singletons. The sample was peripheral blood. Receptor source: a man aged 25 to 40 with COVID-19, enrolled during active disease.

This clone has just one count. The chain links TRBV29-1 to TRBJ2-2; 9 bases line up with TRBD2. This CDR3 has 16 residues. Trimming took 3 bases from V and 6 from J; bases not matched to a gene: 11. Germline-derived CDR1 and CDR2 are SQVTM and ANQGSEA. CDR3 sequence (DNA): TGCAGCGTTGAGGGCCCGGCTAGCGGGGTCTCCGGGGAGCTGTTTTTT. Its protein is CSVEGPASGVSGELFF.

This clone was detected once. The chain is built from TRBV27 and TRBJ1-2; TRBD1 matches at 8 bases. The CDR3 has 13 amino acids. Trimming at V came to 6 bases and at J to 4 bases, leaving 4 bases not matched to a gene. CDR1 and CDR2 (germline): MNHEY, SMNVEV (reference sequence). CDR3 sequence reads: CASRGDRGYGYTF. Here the CDR3 DNA reads TGTGCCAGCAGGGGCGACAGGGGCTATGGCTACACCTTC.

This chain uses TRBV2 with TRBJ2-2; possible D gene TRBD1, 5 bases. The CDR3 has 15 amino acids. The V gene lost 6 bases and the J gene lost 7 bases, with 18 bases spanning the gap. Germline CDR1 is SNHLY and CDR2 is FYNNEI. The CDR3 is CASRWTTKLGGELFF. The CDR3 region has the DNA TGTGCCAGCAGGTGGACAACGAAGCTCGGCGGGGAGCTGTTTTTT. Complete variable domain (other parts from reference TRBV2 and TRBJ2-2): EPEVTQTPSHQVTQMGQEVILRCVPISNHLYFYWYRQILGQKVEFLVSFYNNEISEKSEIFDDQFSVERPDGSNFTLKIRSTKLEDSAMYFCASRWTTKLGGELFFGEGSRLTVL.

The chain couples TRBV28 to TRBJ2-2; D is perhaps TRBD2 (6 bases). V lost 6 bases, J lost 5 bases, and 16 bases lay in between. Germline V lookup: CDR1 MDHEN, CDR2 SYDVKM. The CDR3 runs to 15 residues. The CDR3 region has the DNA TGTGCCAGCAGCCCCGCGGGAAAGATGACCGGGGAGCTGTTTTTT. This codes for CASSPAGKMTGELFF.